This T cell receptor beta chain was found in a study of vaccination effects on CD4 cells after COVID-19. Study-level background: The post-vaccine samples were taken, at the median, 72 days after the second dose. Study-level results: Clones that were induced by infection or by vaccine showed marked contraction late after vaccination. Healthy vaccinees showed cross-reactivity with common cold coronaviruses in only 1 of 255 vaccine-induced clones.

Some clones are missing from TCRdb's copy, which holds only in-frame ones; the method was immunoSEQ multiplex PCR. The sample has 75,000 or so clones; 60% to 85% are singletons. Before any sequencing was done, the ViraFEST assay used viral peptide pools to expand antigen-specific CD4+ T cells. An approximately ten-day culture period preceded the isolation of CD4+ T cells. All participants had two doses of either the BNT162b2 or mRNA-1273 vaccine. Nobody among the vaccine recipients had prior SARS-CoV-2 infection (nucleocapsid antibodies were negative). Trimming stripped 1 base from V and 7 bases from J, with 8 bases between. The CDR3 totals 13 residues. Germline CDR1 reads MGHRA; CDR2 reads YSYEKL. Of note for this clone: Antigen specificity is unknown.

This sequence originates from a human donor who received a COVID-19 vaccine. This chain uses TRBV4-1 with TRBJ2-1; no clear D gene. The sample in question was CD4+ T cells from PBMCs cultured with HCoV-OC43 spike peptides, obtained after COVID-19 vaccination. As for subset: HCoV-OC43 spike overlapping peptide pool stimulation. CDR3 bases: TGCGCCAGCAGCCAAGCGGACGGAAATGAGCAGTTCTTC. Translation: CASSQADGNEQFF.